These 18 T cell receptor beta chains share one sample of origin, sequenced in a study of long-term antiretroviral therapy in people with HIV (dated by TCRdb to the early 2020s). The immunoSEQ hsTCRB v3.0 assay was used at survey level resolution to sequence the TRB variable region. Imported from immuneACCESS, the table was reduced by TCRdb to in-frame sequences with V and J called. These copies leave out some clones; in studies compared against another copy, an unresolved V gene accounts for under half, and the cause of the remainder is not known. Across this sample there are about 10,000 clones, with about 81% seen only once. The ten top clones hold around a sixth of the sample. The sequences come from unsorted PBMCs, collected 0.7 years after starting antiretroviral therapy. All receptors derive from a man aged 40-49 years with HIV.

The rearrangement joins TRBV30 to TRBJ1-4; a possible D gene is TRBD1 (5 bases). The V end lost 1 base, the J end lost 0 bases, and 18 bases lay between the germline ends. The CDR3 totals 18 residues. The V gene's germline CDR1 is GTSNPN and CDR2 SVGIG (reference sequence). In DNA form, the CDR3 reads TGTGCCTGGAGTGAGAGGTGGACAAATCTAGCAACTAATGAAAAACTGTTTTTT. Amino acids: CAWSERWTNLATNEKLFF.

The rearrangement joins TRBV7-9 to TRBJ1-1, with D unresolved. There are 14 residues in the CDR3. Germline loops: CDR1 SEHNR, CDR2 FQNEAQ (reference sequence). V was pared by 4 bases and J by 5 bases, with 14 bases between. The CDR3 nucleotides read TGTGCCAGCAGCTCTCTCGGGTCCTTTACTGAAGCTTTCTTT. It translates to CASSSLGSFTEAFF. The entire variable domain, with the rest obtained from reference TRBV7-9 and TRBJ1-1, is as follows: DTGVSQNPRHKITKRGQNVTFRCDPISEHNRLYWYRQTLGQGPEFLTYFQNEAQLEKSRLLSDRFSAERPKGSFSTLEIQRTEQGDSAMYLCASSSLGSFTEAFFGQGTRLTVV.

This chain joins TRBV7-2 and TRBJ2-1, with TRBD2 matching over 13 bases. Unmatched junction bases numbered 0, after V lost 1 base and J lost 6 bases. Germline V CDR1 and CDR2: SGHTA, FQGNSA. The CDR3 loop spans 15 amino acids. Here the CDR3 reads CASSLGTSGSNEQFF. The CDR3 coding sequence is TGTGCCAGCAGCTTAGGGACTAGCGGGAGCAATGAGCAGTTCTTC. The complete variable domain, with remaining parts taken from reference TRBV7-2 and TRBJ2-1, reads GAGVSQSPSNKVTEKGKDVELRCDPISGHTALYWYRQSLGQGLEFLIYFQGNSAPDKSGLPSDRFSAERTGGSVSTLTIQRTQQEDSAVYLCASSLGTSGSNEQFFGPGTRLTVL.

The chain uses TRBV6-5 and TRBJ2-7, with D possibly TRBD1 on 6 matching bases. Germline CDR1 is MNHEY and CDR2 is SVGAGI. V was pared by 3 bases and J by 2 bases, with 14 bases between. CDR3 length: 15 amino acids. The CDR3 bases are TGTGCCAGCAGTTATAGCAGGGGCTTGGCCTACGAGCAGTACTTC. It encodes CASSYSRGLAYEQYF.

The rearrangement joins TRBV11-3 to TRBJ1-3, with 9 nucleotides matching TRBD1. CDR1 is SGHNT, CDR2 YENEEA, per germline. V trimming: 5 bases; J trimming: 4 bases; junction bases outside the gene matches: 6. The CDR3 is made up of 15 amino acids. CDR3 region: CASSPGQGPGNTIYF. In nucleotides, the CDR3 is TGTGCCAGCAGCCCGGGACAGGGCCCCGGAAACACCATATATTTT. Variable domain in full (rest from reference TRBV11-3 and TRBJ1-3): EAGVVQSPRYKIIEKKQPVAFWCNPISGHNTLYWYLQNLGQGPELLIRYENEEAVDDSQLPKDRFSAERLKGVDSTLKIQPAELGDSAVYLCASSPGQGPGNTIYFGEGSWLTVV.

The rearrangement links TRBV7-9 to TRBJ1-2; 10 bases agree with TRBD1. The CDR3 sequence is 13 residues long. Germline assignment: CDR1 SEHNR and CDR2 FQNEAQ (reference sequence). V lost 3 bases to trimming and J lost 6 bases; unmatched junction nucleotides: 1. The CDR3 bases are TGTGCCAGCAGCTTCGGGACAGGGGATGGCTACACCTTC. This encodes CASSFGTGDGYTF.

In its sample, this clone was seen once. The chain couples TRBV4-1 to TRBJ2-7; TRBD1 matches 7 bases. Germline CDR1 and CDR2: MGHRA and YSYEKL. The CDR3 loop spans 16 amino acids. Losses at the gene ends were 2 bases for V and 2 bases for J; bases not matched to a gene: 9. The DNA of the CDR3 is TGCGCCAGCAGCCAACCGACCGGGACAGAAGCCTACGAGCAGTACTTC. As protein: CASSQPTGTEAYEQYF.

The J gene is TRBJ1-2, the V gene TRBV15; possibly TRBD1 for D (5 bases). Germline V CDR1 and CDR2: LNHNV, YYDKDF (reference sequence). The CDR3 loop spans 13 amino acids. Trimming removed 1 base from V and 7 bases from J, with 10 bases in between. The DNA for the CDR3 is TGTGCCACCAGCAGAGGAGGGGCGGCTGGCTACACCTTC. This sequence encodes CATSRGGAAGYTF.

The chain uses TRBV11-1 and TRBJ2-7; D is unresolved. The CDR3 is 13 amino acids. The ends were cut back, 1 base at V and 3 bases at J, with 7 bases in the middle. CDR1 and CDR2 (germline): SGHAT, FQDESV (reference sequence). CDR3 in amino acids: CASSLETNYEQYF. The CDR3, as DNA: TGTGCCAGCAGCTTAGAAACTAACTACGAGCAGTACTTC. Complete variable domain (other parts from reference TRBV11-1 and TRBJ2-7): EAEVAQSPRYKITEKSQAVAFWCDPISGHATLYWYRQILGQGPELLVQFQDESVVDDSQLPKDRFSAERLKGVDSTLKIQPAELGDSAMYLCASSLETNYEQYFGPGTRLTVT.

The DNA for the CDR3 is TGTGCCAGCAGCCGAAATAGGGGCGGGAGAGGGACAGATACGCAGTATTTT. The encoded protein is CASSRNRGGRGTDTQYF. The V call is TRBV7-9, the J call TRBJ2-3; TRBD2 matches 7 bases. CDR1 is SEHNR and CDR2 is FQNEAQ in the germline V gene (reference sequence). Trimming cost V 5 bases and J 3 bases; bases outside gene matches: 14. There are 17 residues in the CDR3.

This chain joins TRBV5-8 and TRBJ2-6; possible D gene TRBD1, 6 bases. V was cut by 8 bases and J by 0 bases, with 9 bases left in between. Germline values: CDR1 SGHTS, CDR2 YDEGEE. The CDR3 contains 14 residues. CDR3 sequence (DNA): TGTGCCAGGGACAGAGGCTCTGGGGCCAACGTCCTGACTTTC. Protein product: CARDRGSGANVLTF.

J is TRBJ2-7 and V is TRBV29-1, with TRBD1 matching over 8 bases. The germline CDR1 and CDR2 sequences are SQVTM and ANQGSEA. The CDR3 runs to 15 residues. Trimming cost V 1 base and J 5 bases; bases outside gene matches: 10. In DNA, the CDR3 is TGCAGCGTTGAAGGTAGAAGGACAGGGAAGCACGAGCAGTACTTC. Its protein product is CSVEGRRTGKHEQYF.

The chain's CDR3 is CASSFPFGRYNEQFF. DNA for the CDR3: TGTGCCAGCAGTTTCCCGTTTGGGCGCTACAATGAGCAGTTCTTC. The chain uses TRBV27 and TRBJ2-1, with unresolved D. The germline V gene encodes CDR1 MNHEY and CDR2 SMNVEV (reference sequence). This CDR3 has 15 amino acids. The V gene lost 3 bases and the J gene lost 3 bases, with 12 bases spanning the gap.

J is TRBJ1-3 and V is TRBV10-3; D uncertain. V lost 8 bases and J lost 2, with 10 bases in between. CDR1 ENHRY and CDR2 SYGVKD come from the germline V gene. The CDR3 extends over 13 amino acids. The CDR3 bases are TGTGCCATCGGGTCGGATACTGGAAACACCATATATTTT. Its translation: CAIGSDTGNTIYF.

The chain links TRBV9 to TRBJ2-5, with 11 nucleotides matching TRBD2. Unmatched junction bases numbered 8, after V lost 2 bases and J lost 5 bases. The CDR3 spans 16 residues. Germline CDR1 SGDLS, CDR2 YYNGEE. CDR3 sequence reads: CASSVLAGGPGETQYF. CDR3 nucleotide sequence: TGTGCCAGCAGCGTTTTAGCGGGAGGGCCGGGGGAGACCCAGTACTTC.

The V and J genes are TRBV7-8 and TRBJ2-7; 9 bases are shared with TRBD1. Germline loops: CDR1 SGHVS, CDR2 FQNEAQ. V was pared by 4 bases and J by 1 base, with 2 bases of the junction left unmatched. The CDR3 totals 14 residues. CDR3 loop: CASSSGTGSYEQYF. The CDR3 region has the DNA TGTGCCAGCAGCTCCGGGACAGGGTCCTACGAGCAGTACTTC.

For this clone: The junction and the germline gene differ at one end; a read error may be behind it. This chain joins TRBV6-6 and TRBJ2-5, with D perhaps matching TRBD2 (6 bases). Germline values: CDR1 MNHNY, CDR2 SVGAGI (reference sequence). The CDR3 runs to 15 residues. The CDR3 nucleotides read TGTGCCAGCAGGTACTGGGGGACTTCTCAAGAGACCCAGTACTTC. This codes for CASRYWGTSQETQYF.

The gene calls are TRBV7-2 and TRBJ1-2; D is unclear. The CDR3 extends over 14 amino acids. V lost 6 bases and J 1 base, leaving 12 bases between the germline ends. Germline CDR1 is SGHTA and CDR2 is FQGNSA. The DNA for the CDR3 is TGTGCCAGCAGTTGGACCGCAGATAACTATGGCTACACCTTC. It specifies CASSWTADNYGYTF.